These T cell receptor beta chains were read from a single sample in a study of blood T cell repertoires in COVID-19. Libraries were prepared by immunoSEQ multiplex PCR; TCRdb keeps only in-frame clonotypes and omits some of them. The profile shows under 250,000 clones, approximately 86% of them singletons. The specimen sequenced was peripheral blood. Receptor source: a woman aged 70 to 79 with active or convalescent COVID-19. Each CDR3 is given with its conserved first and last residue. The D gene is left open where the match is weak. Not all rows give a size; the values are once, few, many and, for expanded clones, a class.

D gene	J gene	V gene	clone size	CDR3 protein	CDR3 DNA
NA	TRBJ1-4	TRBV29-1	once	CSLGEGLGRKKLFF	TGCAGCCTAGGGGAGGGGCTGGGGAGGAAAAAACTGTTTTTT
NA	TRBJ1-2	TRBV24-1	few	CATSGEGGSYGYTF	TGTGCCACCAGTGGGGAGGGAGGGTCCTATGGCTACACCTTC
NA	TRBJ2-5	TRBV5-1	few	CASSTQETQYF	TGCGCCAGCAGTACTCAAGAGACCCAGTACTTC
NA	TRBJ2-7	TRBV5-1	NA	CASSFLEGEDEQYF	TGCGCCAGCAGCTTCTTGGAGGGAGAGGACGAGCAGTACTTC
NA	TRBJ1-1	TRBV7-8	few	CASGFQGNTEAFF	TGTGCCAGCGGTTTCCAGGGGAACACTGAAGCTTTCTTT
NA	TRBJ1-2	TRBV5-1	NA	CASSFEGREEAGYTF	TGCGCCAGCAGCTTCGAAGGTAGGGAGGAAGCTGGCTACACCTTC
NA	TRBJ1-6	TRBV2	NA	CASSEIAQGIGSPLHF	TGTGCCAGCAGTGAAATTGCCCAGGGAATAGGTTCACCCCTCCACTTT
TRBD1	TRBJ2-7	TRBV7-9	once	CASSPRDSAYEQYF	TGTGCCAGCAGCCCCCGGGACAGTGCCTACGAGCAGTACTTC
NA	TRBJ1-4	TRBV6-5	NA	CASSYGGGQKLFF	TGTGCCAGCAGTTACGGCGGTGGTCAAAAACTGTTTTTT
NA	TRBJ2-1	TRBV29-1	once	CSARVAYNEQFF	TGCAGCGCCAGGGTAGCTTACAATGAGCAGTTCTTC
TRBD2	TRBJ2-1	TRBV24-1	NA	CATNDAAGGMGEQFF	TGTGCCACCAACGACGCAGCGGGGGGTATGGGTGAGCAGTTCTTC
TRBD1	TRBJ2-3	TRBV5-1	NA	CASSLEGAPTDTQYF	TGCGCCAGCAGCTTGGAGGGGGCCCCCACAGATACGCAGTATTTT
TRBD1	TRBJ2-2	TRBV6-5	once	CASDRGRTGELFF	TGTGCCAGCGACAGGGGGAGGACCGGGGAGCTGTTTTTT
NA	TRBJ1-1	TRBV3-1/TRBV3-2	NA	CASSQGYLRGTEAFF	TGTGCCAGCAGCCAAGGCTACCTTAGGGGGACTGAAGCTTTCTTT
TRBD1	TRBJ1-3	TRBV15	once	CATSRDLMQTGVSIYF	TGTGCCACCAGCAGAGATCTGATGCAGACAGGGGTTTCCATATATTTT